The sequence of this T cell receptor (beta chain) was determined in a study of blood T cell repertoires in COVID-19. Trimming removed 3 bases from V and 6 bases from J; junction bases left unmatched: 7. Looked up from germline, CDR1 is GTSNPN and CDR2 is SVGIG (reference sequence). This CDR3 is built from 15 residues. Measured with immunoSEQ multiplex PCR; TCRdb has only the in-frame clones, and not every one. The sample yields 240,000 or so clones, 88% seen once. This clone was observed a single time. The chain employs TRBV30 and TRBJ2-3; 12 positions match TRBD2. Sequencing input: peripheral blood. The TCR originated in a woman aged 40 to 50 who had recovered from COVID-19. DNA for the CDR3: TGTGCCTGGAGCCCTAGCGGGAGGGTCTCCGATACGCAGTATTTT. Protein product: CAWSPSGRVSDTQYF.